Given below is one TCR beta chain in context. This CDR3 spans 9 amino acids. The germline V gene has CDR1 SQVTM and CDR2 ANQGSEA. V lost 6 bases to trimming and J lost 9 bases, with 8 bases between them. This entry is derived from a study of blood T cell repertoires in COVID-19. TCRdb's copy holds only in-frame clones and misses some; the assay was immunoSEQ multiplex PCR. Among about 400,000 clones listed, around 90% were seen once. Enrolled through a virtual design, the participants were between roughly 18 and 95 years of age and came from 24 US areas. This TCR was sampled from a young woman with acute COVID-19. What was sequenced was PBMCs or T cells enriched from blood (not recorded which). The chain carries TRBV29-1 and TRBJ2-5; TRBD2 is a possible D gene (5 bases). The CDR3: CSVEGPQYF. The CDR3 DNA follows: TGCAGCGTCGAGGGTCCCCAGTACTTC.